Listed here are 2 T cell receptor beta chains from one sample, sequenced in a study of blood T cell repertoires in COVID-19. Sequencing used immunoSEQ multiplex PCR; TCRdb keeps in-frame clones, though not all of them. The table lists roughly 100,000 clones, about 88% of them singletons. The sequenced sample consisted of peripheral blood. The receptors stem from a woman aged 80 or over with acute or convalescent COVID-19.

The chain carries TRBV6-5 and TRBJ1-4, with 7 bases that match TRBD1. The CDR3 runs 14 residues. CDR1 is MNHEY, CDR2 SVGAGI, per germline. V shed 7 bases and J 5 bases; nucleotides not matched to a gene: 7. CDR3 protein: CASKGAGANEKLFF. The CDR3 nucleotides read TGTGCCAGCAAGGGGGCCGGTGCGAATGAAAAACTGTTTTTT.

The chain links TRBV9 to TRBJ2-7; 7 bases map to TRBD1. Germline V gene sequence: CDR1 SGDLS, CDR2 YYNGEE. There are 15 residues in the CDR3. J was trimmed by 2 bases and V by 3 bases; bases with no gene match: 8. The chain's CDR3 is CASSAKQGNAYEQYF. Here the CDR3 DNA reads TGTGCCAGCAGCGCCAAACAGGGGAACGCCTACGAGCAGTACTTC.